The 14 T cell receptor beta chains in this list originate from one sample, sequenced in a study of blood T cell repertoires in COVID-19. The repertoire was sequenced with immunoSEQ multiplex PCR; TCRdb's copy has only in-frame clones and lacks some. The profile shows about 280,000 clones, about 88% of them singletons. Sequencing input: peripheral blood. The receptor source for this set is a woman in her 70s with COVID-19, enrolled during active disease.

V gene TRBV3-1 (or the pseudogene TRBV3-2) combines with J gene TRBJ1-1; no reliable D call. The length of the CDR3 is 13 residues. Trimming took off 4 bases at V and 2 bases at J, with 8 bases between the two ends. Germline-derived CDR1 and CDR2 are LGHDT and YNNKEL (reference sequence). The CDR3 protein is CASSLTLNTEAFF. The CDR3 region has the DNA TGTGCCAGCAGCCTTACTCTAAACACTGAAGCTTTCTTT.

This clone was counted a single time. J is TRBJ1-3 and V is TRBV5-6; D not resolved. V lost 2 bases and J lost 0, with 15 bases in between. Per germline, CDR1 SGHDT and CDR2 YYEEEE. The CDR3 sequence is 17 residues long. The CDR3 DNA reads TGTGCCAGCAGCTTTTTCTACAGCCCGAACTCTGGAAACACCATATATTTT. Its protein product is CASSFFYSPNSGNTIYF.

Remarks on this clone: The sample has other DNA sequences that encode this CDR3 too. The chain combines TRBV3-1 (or the pseudogene TRBV3-2) with TRBJ1-1; no clear D. The V gene's germline CDR1 is LGHDT and CDR2 YNNKEL (reference sequence). Trimming cost V 1 base and J 5 bases, with 8 bases left between them. This CDR3 is 13 amino acids long. The CDR3 DNA is TGTGCCAGCAGCCAAGGGAGAGGAACTGAAGCTTTCTTT. Its protein product is CASSQGRGTEAFF.

CDR3 coding DNA: TGTGCCAGTAGTATAGGTTTCTCAGGGGGCTCCTACAATGAGCAGTTCTTC. Amino acids: CASSIGFSGGSYNEQFF. The gene calls are TRBV19 and TRBJ2-1, with 7 bases identical to TRBD1. V lost 1 base, J lost 0 bases, and 6 bases stayed unmatched. The germline V gene encodes CDR1 LNHDA and CDR2 SQIVND (reference sequence). The CDR3 extends over 17 amino acids.

The CDR3 nucleotides read TGTGCCAGCTCACCTCCGACAGATTCCTACGAGCAGTACTTC. Translated: CASSPPTDSYEQYF. V and J are TRBV18 and TRBJ2-7; D is perhaps TRBD1 (5 bases). The CDR3 has 14 residues. V was pared by 3 bases and J by 1 base, with 10 bases between. CDR1 is KGHSH, CDR2 LQKENI, per germline.

This chain connects TRBV9 to TRBJ1-1, with TRBD1 matching 7 bases. The junction had 5 bases not matched to a gene; V was cut back by 3 bases and J by 0 bases. Germline V gene data show CDR1 as SGDLS and CDR2 as YYNGEE. CDR3 length: 15 amino acids. CDR3 bases: TGTGCCAGCAGCGGGGGACAGACCATGAACACTGAAGCTTTCTTT. This gives the protein CASSGGQTMNTEAFF.

CDR3: CASSQDGALGTGELFF. DNA of the CDR3: TGCGCCAGCAGCCAAGATGGGGCGCTGGGCACCGGGGAGCTGTTTTTT. The V call is TRBV4-3, the J call TRBJ2-2; perhaps TRBD1 as D (5 bases). V lost 0 bases to trimming and J lost 4 bases, with 12 bases between them. In germline, CDR1 is LGHNA, CDR2 YSLEER. This CDR3 is built from 16 residues.

The chain links TRBV25-1 to TRBJ2-7, with TRBD1 matching 9 bases. Germline CDR1 is MGHDK and CDR2 is SYGVNS. Losses at the gene ends were 1 base for V and 4 bases for J; bases not matched to a gene: 11. The CDR3 covers 17 residues. Here the CDR3 DNA reads TGTGCCAGCAGTGAATCCCGTTGGCAGGGACAGGGTTACGAGCAGTACTTC. Its translation: CASSESRWQGQGYEQYF.

V and J are TRBV24-1 and TRBJ1-5; a possible D gene is TRBD1 (5 bases). Germline-derived CDR1 and CDR2 are KGHDR and SFDVKD. Trimming left V 4 bases short and J 4 bases short, with 13 bases between. The CDR3 totals 15 residues. CDR3 amino acids: CATSDWDSQNQPQHF. The DNA of the CDR3 is TGTGCCACCAGTGACTGGGACTCCCAGAATCAGCCCCAGCATTTT.

The chain carries TRBV2 and TRBJ2-3; 7 bases are a match to TRBD2. Per germline, CDR1 SNHLY and CDR2 FYNNEI. J lost 2 bases, V lost 2 bases, and 10 bases had no gene match. This CDR3 has 17 residues. In DNA, the CDR3 is TGTGCCAGCAGTGAATGGGGGGGTCCACCGAACACAGATACGCAGTATTTT. Its translation is CASSEWGGPPNTDTQYF.

The V gene is TRBV7-8, the J gene TRBJ1-1; TRBD1 might be the D (5 bases). The CDR3 sequence is 17 residues long. Germline values: CDR1 SGHVS, CDR2 FQNEAQ. V lost 1 base and J lost 1, with 16 bases in between. This chain's CDR3 is CASSLERTRWGNTEAFF. The CDR3 nucleotides are TGTGCCAGCAGCTTAGAAAGGACAAGGTGGGGGAACACTGAAGCTTTCTTT.

The table lists this clone with a few counts. V and J are TRBV5-1 and TRBJ1-1; D is perhaps TRBD1 (6 bases). Germline CDR1 and CDR2: SGHRS and YFSETQ. The CDR3 consists of 14 residues. Trimming took off 2 bases at V and 6 bases at J, with 14 bases between the two ends. Written as DNA, the CDR3 is TGCGCCAGCAGCTTCAGGACAGATGGCCCTGAAGCTTTCTTT. This sequence encodes CASSFRTDGPEAFF. Full variable domain (missing parts from reference TRBV5-1 and TRBJ1-1): KAGVTQTPRYLIKTRGQQVTLSCSPISGHRSVSWYQQTPGQGLQFLFEYFSETQRNKGNFPGRFSGRQFSNSRSEMNVSTLELGDSALYLCASSFRTDGPEAFFGQGTRLTVV.

This clone was picked up one time. The rearrangement links TRBV7-8 to TRBJ2-7, with 7 positions matching TRBD1. CDR1 and CDR2 (germline): SGHVS, FQNEAQ. The CDR3 length is 14 residues. J lost 3 bases, V lost 0 bases, and 2 bases had no gene match. Here the CDR3 DNA reads TGTGCCAGCAGCTTAGCGGGACAGTTCTACGAGCAGTACTTC. Its translation is CASSLAGQFYEQYF.

The table lists this clone with a few counts. The chain combines TRBV5-1 with TRBJ2-1; D might be TRBD1 (6 bases). Deletions cut 4 bases from V and 0 bases from J, with 11 bases between. CDR1 and CDR2 (germline): SGHRS, YFSETQ. The CDR3 totals 15 residues. CDR3 amino acids: CASSPGDNSYNEQFF. The CDR3 region has the DNA TGCGCCAGCAGCCCCGGGGACAACTCCTACAATGAGCAGTTCTTC.